The rows below give T cell receptor beta chains drawn from one sample of a study of CD8 T cells in ankylosing spondylitis. TCRdb reprocessed the 5' RACE reads via MiXCR and lists one record per CDR3 protein. The table shows approximately 250,000 distinct CDR3 sequences, with roughly 25% occurring only once. Sequences were obtained from blood, either unsorted or a sorted T cell fraction (not recorded which). These receptor sequences come from a male donor with ankylosing spondylitis or in good health (not recorded which). The CDR3 runs from the conserved cysteine through the conserved F or W. The D gene is left open where the match is weak. The listing skips clone size in some rows; elsewhere it reads once, few, many or a size class.

TRBJ2-1 | . | 10 | many | TRBV20-1 | CSAQYNEQFF | TGCAGTGCCCAATACAATGAGCAGTTCTTC
TRBJ2-5 | . | 14 | . | TRBV5-1 | CASSLSGLQETQYF | TGCGCCAGCAGCTTGAGTGGGCTGCAAGAGACCCAGTACTTC
TRBJ2-7 | . | 12 | . | TRBV6-5 | CASTRAGAEQYF | TGTGCCAGCACCCGGGCGGGCGCGGAGCAGTACTTC
TRBJ2-3 | . | 13 | few | TRBV6-5 | CASSPVGADTQYF | TGTGCCAGCAGTCCGGTGGGGGCAGATACGCAGTATTTT
TRBJ2-3 | . | 14 | many | TRBV5-6 | CASSLPRVTDTQYF | TGTGCCAGCAGCTTGCCTCGGGTCACAGATACGCAGTATTTT
TRBJ2-2 | . | 13 | many | TRBV28 | CATGWFMVGELFF | TGTGCCACCGGGTGGTTTATGGTCGGGGAGCTGTTTTTT
TRBJ2-7 | TRBD1 | 14 | . | TRBV4-1 | CASSPGQRIYEQYF | TGCGCCAGCAGCCCGGGACAGCGAATCTACGAGCAGTACTTC
TRBJ1-5 | . | 14 | . | TRBV9 | CANRHWEHNQPQHF | TGTGCCAACCGTCATTGGGAGCACAATCAGCCCCAGCATTTT
TRBJ2-7 | TRBD2 | 16 | many | TRBV6-5 | CASSSGLAGGTYEQYF | TGTGCCAGCAGTTCGGGACTAGCGGGGGGAACCTACGAGCAGTACTTC
TRBJ1-5 | . | 16 | . | TRBV20-1 | CSARDSRRQGNQPQHF | TGCAGTGCTAGAGATAGTAGGCGACAGGGCAATCAGCCCCAGCATTTT
TRBJ2-7 | TRBD1 | 16 | . | TRBV9 | CASSVDRRQGLNEQYF | TGTGCCAGCAGCGTAGATCGACGACAGGGGTTGAACGAGCAGTACTTC
TRBJ2-1 | TRBD2 | 13 | few | TRBV20-1 | CSASGGANNEQFF | TGCAGTGCTAGCGGGGGGGCCAACAATGAGCAGTTCTTC
TRBJ2-3 | TRBD2 | 13 | . | TRBV20-1 | CSALAGSTDTQYF | TGCAGTGCACTAGCGGGGAGCACAGATACGCAGTATTTT
TRBJ2-1 | TRBD1 | 14 | . | TRBV5-1 | CASSFYRGNNEQFF | TGCGCCAGCAGCTTCTACAGGGGGAACAATGAGCAGTTCTTC
TRBJ2-7 | . | 14 | many | TRBV20-1 | CSASPAGSSYEQYF | TGCAGTGCTAGTCCGGCAGGGAGCTCCTACGAGCAGTACTTC
TRBJ1-1 | . | 14 | many | TRBV7-6 | CASSPSGGGAEAFF | TGTGCCAGCAGCCCCTCGGGGGGTGGGGCTGAAGCTTTCTTT
TRBJ1-6 | . | 15 | . | TRBV5-1 | CASSLWAGGDSPLHF | TGCGCCAGCAGCTTGTGGGCTGGCGGTGATTCACCCCTCCACTTT
TRBJ2-5 | . | 16 | few | TRBV15 | CATSRDLGTGRGTQYF | TGTGCCACCAGCAGAGATCTTGGTACAGGGAGAGGGACCCAGTACTTC
TRBJ2-7 | . | 12 | many | TRBV29-1 | CSARVGSYEQYF | TGCAGCGCCAGGGTAGGCTCCTACGAGCAGTACTTC
TRBJ2-7 | . | 14 | many | TRBV25-1 | CASSESGTSWEQYF | TGTGCCAGCAGTGAATCCGGGACTTCCTGGGAGCAGTACTTC
TRBJ2-7 | . | 21 | many | TRBV5-1 | CASSSPDLSYPYNPSSYEQYF | TGCGCCAGCAGCAGCCCCGACCTGTCTTATCCTTACAACCCGAGCTCCTACGAGCAGTACTTC
TRBJ2-3 | . | 15 | few | TRBV20-1 | CSARVTYGGTDTQYF | TGCAGTGCTAGGGTGACATATGGGGGCACAGATACGCAGTATTTT
TRBJ1-4 | TRBD1 | 15 | . | TRBV12-3/TRBV12-4 | CASSPRTGGLGKLFF | TGTGCCAGCAGTCCCCGGACAGGGGGCTTGGGCAAACTGTTTTTT
TRBJ2-7 | . | 13 | many | TRBV15 | CATIPRDSYEQYF | TGTGCCACCATCCCCAGGGACTCCTACGAGCAGTACTTC
TRBJ1-1 | . | 15 | few | TRBV12-3/TRBV12-4 | CASSLALAANTEAFF | TGTGCCAGCAGTTTAGCCCTGGCAGCGAACACTGAAGCTTTCTTT
TRBJ1-6 | TRBD1 | 15 | . | TRBV6-1 | CASSKLDRVRSPLHF | TGTGCCAGTAGCAAGCTCGACAGGGTGCGTTCACCCCTCCACTTT
TRBJ1-2 | TRBD1 | 16 | many | TRBV29-1 | CSAGAVTGNGAYGYTF | TGCAGCGCTGGGGCCGTGACAGGGAATGGGGCCTATGGCTACACCTTC
TRBJ2-7 | . | 14 | once | TRBV7-6 | CASSSGGSTYEQYF | TGTGCCAGCAGCTCCGGGGGCTCGACCTACGAGCAGTACTTC
TRBJ2-3 | . | 16 | few | TRBV20-1 | CSADSVRYSSTDTQYF | TGCAGTGCCGACTCCGTCAGATACTCTAGCACAGATACGCAGTATTTT
TRBJ2-7 | . | 17 | few | TRBV7-6 | CASSLGPGRTDAYEQYF | TGTGCCAGCAGCTTAGGGCCTGGGAGAACGGATGCTTACGAGCAGTACTTC
TRBJ2-5 | . | 17 | many | TRBV7-8 | CASSLELLGGREGSQYF | TGTGCCAGCAGCTTAGAGTTACTCGGGGGACGAGAAGGGAGCCAGTACTTC
TRBJ2-1 | . | 12 | . | TRBV5-1 | CASSSYRDEQFF | TGCGCCAGCAGCTCCTACCGGGATGAGCAGTTCTTC
TRBJ2-7 | . | 16 | . | TRBV20-1 | CSARDHGTSSSYEQYF | TGCAGTGCTAGAGATCACGGGACCTCAAGCTCCTACGAGCAGTACTTC
TRBJ2-5 | TRBD2 | 15 | . | TRBV5-1 | CASSFGLAGSETQYF | TGCGCCAGCAGCTTCGGACTAGCGGGGTCGGAGACCCAGTACTTC
TRBJ2-7 | . | 15 | . | TRBV5-1 | CASSAAPQGPYEQYF | TGCGCCAGCAGCGCAGCGCCACAGGGCCCCTACGAGCAGTACTTC
TRBJ2-1 | TRBD1 | 16 | . | TRBV20-1 | CSSRDLIQGAYNEQFF | TGCAGTTCTAGAGATCTTATACAGGGGGCGTACAATGAGCAGTTCTTC
TRBJ2-5 | . | 13 | many | TRBV12-3/TRBV12-4 | CASRPRGYETQYF | TGTGCCAGCAGACCTAGGGGGTACGAGACCCAGTACTTC
TRBJ1-5 | TRBD1 | 13 | many | TRBV10-3 | CAITTDRDQPQHF | TGTGCCATCACCACGGACAGGGATCAGCCCCAGCATTTT
TRBJ1-4 | TRBD1 | 15 | many | TRBV11-2 | CASLRAGGKNEKLFF | TGTGCCAGCCTAAGGGCAGGGGGCAAGAATGAAAAACTGTTTTTT
TRBJ2-1 | TRBD2 | 13 | few | TRBV29-1 | CSVGAWRGNEQFF | TGCAGCGTTGGGGCGTGGCGGGGGAATGAGCAGTTCTTC
TRBJ2-7 | . | 14 | . | TRBV5-1 | CASSRKRSSYEQYF | TGCGCCAGCAGCAGAAAAAGGAGCTCTTACGAGCAGTACTTC
TRBJ2-3 | TRBD2 | 16 | once | TRBV5-4 | CASSRTGGPAPDTQYF | TGTGCCAGCAGCCGCACGGGGGGGCCGGCCCCAGATACGCAGTATTTT
TRBJ2-1 | . | 13 | few | TRBV12-3/TRBV12-4 | CASSLGRGLEQFF | TGTGCCAGCAGTTTGGGGCGTGGGCTTGAGCAGTTCTTC
TRBJ2-3 | . | 17 | . | TRBV20-1 | CSARDLAGEGRWDTQYF | TGCAGTGCTAGAGATTTAGCCGGGGAAGGCCGTTGGGATACGCAGTATTTT
TRBJ2-3 | TRBD1 | 13 | many | TRBV24-1 | CATTDRDTDTQYF | TGTGCCACCACGGACAGGGATACAGATACGCAGTATTTT
TRBJ2-7 | TRBD1 | 16 | many | TRBV28 | CASNLGGTGTFYEQYF | TGTGCCAGCAACCTAGGGGGGACAGGGACTTTCTACGAGCAGTACTTC
TRBJ2-2 | . | 14 | few | TRBV12-3/TRBV12-4 | CASTLWTVPGELFF | TGTGCCAGCACCCTTTGGACAGTCCCCGGGGAGCTGTTTTTT
TRBJ2-3 | . | 13 | few | TRBV20-1 | CSAAAGIADTQYF | TGCAGTGCCGCGGCAGGGATCGCAGATACGCAGTATTTT
TRBJ2-2 | TRBD1 | 13 | . | TRBV30 | CAWNPTGVGELFF | TGTGCCTGGAACCCCACAGGGGTTGGGGAGCTGTTTTTT
TRBJ2-1 | TRBD2 | 23 | . | TRBV7-1 | CASSRGISGGPPSTPARHNEQFF | TGTGCCAGCAGCCGGGGGATTAGCGGGGGGCCTCCCTCGACACCCGCTCGACACAATGAGCAGTTCTTC
TRBJ2-1 | . | 15 | many | TRBV3-1 | CASSLAGRADNEQFF | TGTGCCAGCAGCCTCGCGGGCAGGGCCGACAATGAGCAGTTCTTC
TRBJ2-5 | . | 14 | . | TRBV20-1 | CSAALRDYQETQYF | TGCAGTGCTGCCCTCCGGGACTACCAAGAGACCCAGTACTTC
TRBJ2-3 | TRBD2 | 16 | . | TRBV20-1 | CSARDRLAGHTDTQYF | TGCAGTGCTAGAGATAGACTAGCCGGGCACACAGATACGCAGTATTTT
TRBJ2-7 | . | 14 | few | TRBV6-5 | CASSSGTGNYEQYF | TGTGCCAGCAGTTCAGGGACGGGAAACTACGAGCAGTACTTC
TRBJ2-7 | . | 15 | many | TRBV12-3/TRBV12-4 | CASSLVAADPYEQYF | TGTGCCAGCAGTTTAGTGGCAGCAGATCCCTACGAGCAGTACTTC
TRBJ2-6 | TRBD2 | 14 | many | TRBV20-1 | CSARGRAGANVLTF | TGCAGTGCTAGGGGGAGGGCTGGGGCCAACGTCCTGACTTTC
TRBJ2-5 | TRBD2 | 17 | . | TRBV6-2/TRBV6-3 | CASRFFPGLAGDETQYF | TGTGCCAGCAGATTCTTCCCCGGACTAGCGGGGGATGAGACCCAGTACTTC
TRBJ2-7 | TRBD1 | 12 | . | TRBV20-1 | CSASDRAYEQYF | TGCAGTGCTTCAGACAGGGCCTACGAGCAGTACTTC
TRBJ1-2 | TRBD1 | 16 | . | TRBV2 | CASSGPGQPRNYGYTF | TGTGCCAGCAGTGGGCCGGGACAGCCGAGGAACTATGGCTACACCTTC
TRBJ2-2 | . | 11 | many | TRBV30 | CAWSDSGELFF | TGTGCCTGGAGTGATTCCGGGGAGCTGTTTTTT